This is a list of T cell receptor beta chains from one sample in a study of blood T cell repertoires in COVID-19. TCRdb keeps only in-frame clones here, not all; method: immunoSEQ multiplex PCR. The sample lists roughly 200,000 clones; roughly nine tenths were seen once. The sequenced material came from PBMCs or T cells enriched from blood (not recorded which). The receptors derive from a woman aged 45-65 years in a cohort exposed to, infected with or recovered from COVID-19 (not recorded which). Each CDR3 is given with its conserved first and last residue. The D gene is left open where the match is weak. Clone size appears in some rows only: once, few, many, or a class for an expanded clone.

clone_size j_call d_call v_call cdr3_nt cdr3_aa
- TRBJ2-7 TRBD1 TRBV3-1/TRBV3-2 TGTGCCAGCAGCCTACAGGGGAGCTACGAGCAGTACTTC CASSLQGSYEQYF
- TRBJ2-5 - TRBV7-2 TGTGCCAGCAGCCTGTGGTGGGGCCCAGAGACCCAGTACTTC CASSLWWGPETQYF
once TRBJ1-2 TRBD1 TRBV28 TGTGCCAGCGGAGACAGGGGGCCCCTCTATGGCTACACCTTC CASGDRGPLYGYTF
- TRBJ2-7 TRBD2 TRBV9 TGTGCCAGCAGCGTGATAGCGGGGGGGATGAACGAGCAGTACTTC CASSVIAGGMNEQYF
- TRBJ2-7 TRBD2 TRBV5-1 TGCGCCAGCAGCCGAACTAGCGGGGGGGACGAGCAGTACTTC CASSRTSGGDEQYF
- TRBJ2-1 - TRBV7-9 TGTGCCAGCAGCCGGGACACCTACAATGAGCAGTTCTTC CASSRDTYNEQFF
- TRBJ2-1 - TRBV6-5 TGTGCCAGCACCGGTATAAGCTCCTACAATGAGCAGTTCTTC CASTGISSYNEQFF
- TRBJ1-2 TRBD1 TRBV27 TGTGCCAGCAGTTTAGTCACAGGGGGGAGCTACACCTTC CASSLVTGGSYTF
- TRBJ1-1 TRBD1 TRBV10-3 TGTGCCATCAGTGACGAGGGGGCTCAGACTGAAGCTTTCTTT CAISDEGAQTEAFF
- TRBJ1-5 - TRBV12-3/TRBV12-4 TGTGCCAGCACCTCGGGTAGACGTCAGCCCCAGCATTTT CASTSGRRQPQHF
- TRBJ2-3 TRBD1 TRBV5-1 TGCGCCAGCAGCTTGAGGGGTGGACAGGGGAGCACAGATACGCAGTATTTT CASSLRGGQGSTDTQYF
- TRBJ2-7 TRBD1 TRBV6-5 TGTGCCAGCACCGAACGTGGGGACAGTCCCTACGAGCAGTACTTC CASTERGDSPYEQYF
few TRBJ2-2 - TRBV9 TGTGCCAGCAGCGTAAGGTCCAGCGAGTACACCGGGGAGCTGTTTTTT CASSVRSSEYTGELFF
once TRBJ2-7 - TRBV6-2/TRBV6-3 TGTGCCAGCAGTTACGGAAGACTAGAGTCCTACGAGCAGTACTTC CASSYGRLESYEQYF
once TRBJ1-2 TRBD1 TRBV5-1 TGCGCCAGCAGCTACGGCGGGACAGGGGGCGAGGGCTACACCTTC CASSYGGTGGEGYTF
- TRBJ2-5 - TRBV7-2 TGTGCCAGCAGCTTAGAAGGGGCCTCAGAGACCCAGTACTTC CASSLEGASETQYF
- TRBJ1-2 TRBD1 TRBV2 TGTGCCAGCAGTGCACAGGGGGAGGGGTATGGCTACACCTTC CASSAQGEGYGYTF
- TRBJ2-7 - TRBV7-2 TGTGCCAGCAGCTTAGCGACAGGCCTTTTCGAGCAGTACTTC CASSLATGLFEQYF
- TRBJ1-2 TRBD1 TRBV4-3 TGCGCCAGCAGCCATACAGGGGGTAATGGCTACACCTTC CASSHTGGNGYTF
- TRBJ2-5 - TRBV7-2 TGTGCCAGCAGCTTAGACACAGGGCGAAAGACCCAGTACTTC CASSLDTGRKTQYF
- TRBJ1-1 - TRBV7-6 TGTGCCAGCAGCTTAGTCGGGAGCACTGAAGCTTTCTTT CASSLVGSTEAFF
- TRBJ2-5 TRBD1 TRBV19 TGTGCCACCAGACAAACAGGGGTGGGGGAGACCCAGTACTTC CATRQTGVGETQYF
- TRBJ1-1 - TRBV29-1 TGCAGCGTTAATTTTCGACAGCATGTGGAGGGTGAAGCTTTCTTT CSVNFRQHVEGEAFF
- TRBJ2-1 TRBD2 TRBV9 TGTGCCAGCAGCGTAGCCCTGACTAGCGGGGGGGCTAGGTATGAGCAGTTCTTC CASSVALTSGGARYEQFF
- TRBJ1-6 - TRBV29-1 TGCAGCGTTACACAGGGTTCTAATTCACCCCTCCACTTT CSVTQGSNSPLHF
few TRBJ1-4 - TRBV7-9 TGTGCCAGCAGCTTAGCGACGGGTGCAACTAATGAAAAACTGTTTTTT CASSLATGATNEKLFF
- TRBJ2-7 TRBD1 TRBV4-3 TGCGCCAGCAGCCAAGATCCCCCCGACAGGGGCTACGAGCAGTACTTC CASSQDPPDRGYEQYF